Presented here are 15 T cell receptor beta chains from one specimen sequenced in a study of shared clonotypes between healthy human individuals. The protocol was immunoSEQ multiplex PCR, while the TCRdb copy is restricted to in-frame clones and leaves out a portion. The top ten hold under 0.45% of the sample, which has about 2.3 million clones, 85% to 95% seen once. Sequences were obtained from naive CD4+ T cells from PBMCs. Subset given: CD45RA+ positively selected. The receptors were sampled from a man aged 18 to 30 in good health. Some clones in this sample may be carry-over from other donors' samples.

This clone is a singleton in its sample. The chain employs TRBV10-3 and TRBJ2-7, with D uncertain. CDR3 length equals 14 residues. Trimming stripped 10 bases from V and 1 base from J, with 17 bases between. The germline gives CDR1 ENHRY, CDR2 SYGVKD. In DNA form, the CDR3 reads TGTGCCACCCGGAACCCGGTCGGGTCCTACGAGCAGTACTTC. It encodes CATRNPVGSYEQYF.

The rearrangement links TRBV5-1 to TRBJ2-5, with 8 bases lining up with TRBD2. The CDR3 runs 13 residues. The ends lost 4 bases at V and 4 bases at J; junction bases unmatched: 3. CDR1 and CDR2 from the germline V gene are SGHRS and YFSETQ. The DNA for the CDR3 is TGCGCCAGCAGCACTAGCGGTGGAGAGACCCAGTACTTC. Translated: CASSTSGGETQYF.

The CDR3 nucleotides are TGTGCCAGCAGTAACCCTCTTTACTCTGGAAACACCATATATTTT. Its translation: CASSNPLYSGNTIYF. The chain recombines TRBV28 with TRBJ1-3; D is uncertain. CDR1 MDHEN and CDR2 SYDVKM come from the germline V gene. V shed 5 bases and J shed 0 bases, with 11 bases lying between them. This CDR3 comprises 15 residues.

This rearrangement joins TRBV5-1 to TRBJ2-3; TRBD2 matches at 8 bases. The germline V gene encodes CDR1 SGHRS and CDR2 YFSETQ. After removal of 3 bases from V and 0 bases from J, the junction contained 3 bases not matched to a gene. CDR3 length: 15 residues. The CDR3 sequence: CASSSPSGSTDTQYF. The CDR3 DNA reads TGCGCCAGCAGCTCCCCTAGCGGGAGCACAGATACGCAGTATTTT.

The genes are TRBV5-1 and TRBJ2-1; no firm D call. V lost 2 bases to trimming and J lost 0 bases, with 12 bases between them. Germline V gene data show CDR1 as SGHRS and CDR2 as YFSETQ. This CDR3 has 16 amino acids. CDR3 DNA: TGCGCCAGCAGCTTCACCGAGAGGTACTCCTACAATGAGCAGTTCTTC. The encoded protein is CASSFTERYSYNEQFF.

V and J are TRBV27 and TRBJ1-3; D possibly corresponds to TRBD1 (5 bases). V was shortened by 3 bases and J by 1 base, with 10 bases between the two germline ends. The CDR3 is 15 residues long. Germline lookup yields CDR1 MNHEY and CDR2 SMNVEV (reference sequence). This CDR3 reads CASSLEGQSGNTIYF. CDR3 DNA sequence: TGTGCCAGCAGTTTGGAGGGGCAGTCTGGAAACACCATATATTTT.

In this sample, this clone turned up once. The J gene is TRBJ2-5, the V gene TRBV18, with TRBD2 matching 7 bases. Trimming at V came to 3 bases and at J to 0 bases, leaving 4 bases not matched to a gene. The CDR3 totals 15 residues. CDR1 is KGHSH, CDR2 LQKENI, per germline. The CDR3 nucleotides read TGTGCCAGCTCACCGACTAGCAGGTACCAAGAGACCCAGTACTTC. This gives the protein CASSPTSRYQETQYF.

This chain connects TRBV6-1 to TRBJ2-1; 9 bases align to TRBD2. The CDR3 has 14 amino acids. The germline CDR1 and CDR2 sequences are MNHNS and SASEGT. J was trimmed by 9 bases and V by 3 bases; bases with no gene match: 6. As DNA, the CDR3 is TGTGCCAGCAGTGATGCTAGCGGGATTTTTGAGCAGTTCTTC. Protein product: CASSDASGIFEQFF.

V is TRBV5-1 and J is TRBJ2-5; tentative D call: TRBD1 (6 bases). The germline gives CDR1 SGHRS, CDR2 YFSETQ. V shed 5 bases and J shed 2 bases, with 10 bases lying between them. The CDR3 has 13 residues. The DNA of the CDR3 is TGCGCCAGCAGACAGACAGGTCAAGAGACCCAGTACTTC. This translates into CASRQTGQETQYF. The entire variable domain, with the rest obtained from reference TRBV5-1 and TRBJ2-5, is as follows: KAGVTQTPRYLIKTRGQQVTLSCSPISGHRSVSWYQQTPGQGLQFLFEYFSETQRNKGNFPGRFSGRQFSNSRSEMNVSTLELGDSALYLCASRQTGQETQYFGPGTRLLVL.

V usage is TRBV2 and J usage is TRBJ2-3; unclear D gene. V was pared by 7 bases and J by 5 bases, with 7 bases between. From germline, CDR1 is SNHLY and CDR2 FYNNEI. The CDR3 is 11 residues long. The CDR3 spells CASTRRDTQYF. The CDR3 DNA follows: TGTGCCAGCACCCGTAGAGATACGCAGTATTTT. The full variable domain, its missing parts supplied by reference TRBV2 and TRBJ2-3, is EPEVTQTPSHQVTQMGQEVILRCVPISNHLYFYWYRQILGQKVEFLVSFYNNEISEKSEIFDDQFSVERPDGSNFTLKIRSTKLEDSAMYFCASTRRDTQYFGPGTRLTVL.

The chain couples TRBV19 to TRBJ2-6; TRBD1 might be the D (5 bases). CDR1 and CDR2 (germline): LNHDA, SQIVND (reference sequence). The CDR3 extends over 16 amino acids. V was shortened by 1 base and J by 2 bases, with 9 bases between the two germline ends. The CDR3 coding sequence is TGTGCCAGTAGTATAGGTCTACAGGCTGGGGCCAACGTCCTGACTTTC. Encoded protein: CASSIGLQAGANVLTF.

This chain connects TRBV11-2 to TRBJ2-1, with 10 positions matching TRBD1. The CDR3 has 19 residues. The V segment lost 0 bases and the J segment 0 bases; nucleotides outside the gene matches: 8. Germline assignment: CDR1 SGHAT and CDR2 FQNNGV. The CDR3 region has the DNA TGTGCCAGCAGCTTAGATCTTCTGGGACAGGGGAGCTCCTACAATGAGCAGTTCTTC. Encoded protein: CASSLDLLGQGSSYNEQFF.

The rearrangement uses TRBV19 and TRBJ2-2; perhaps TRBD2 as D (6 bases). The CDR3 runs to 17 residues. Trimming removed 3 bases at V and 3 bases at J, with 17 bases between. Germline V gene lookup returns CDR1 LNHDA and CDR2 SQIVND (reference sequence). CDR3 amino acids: CASSMAGRTIYTGELFF. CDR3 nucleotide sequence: TGTGCCAGTAGTATGGCAGGACGGACTATCTACACCGGGGAGCTGTTTTTT.

The CDR3 nucleotides read TGTGCCAGCAGCGGCTCTGCGGTTATCAGCACAGATACGCAGTATTTT. Translating it yields CASSGSAVISTDTQYF. This chain connects TRBV5-4 to TRBJ2-3; no reliable D call. The germline V and J ends were trimmed by 4 bases and 0 bases, with 15 bases remaining between them. This CDR3 spans 16 amino acids. CDR1 and CDR2 (germline): SGHNT, YYREEE (reference sequence).

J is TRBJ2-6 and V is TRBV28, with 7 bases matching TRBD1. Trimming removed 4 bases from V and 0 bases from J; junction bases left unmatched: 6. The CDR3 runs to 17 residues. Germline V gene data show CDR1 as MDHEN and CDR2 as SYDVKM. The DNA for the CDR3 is TGTGCCAGCAGTTGGGGACAGCCCAACTCTGGGGCCAACGTCCTGACTTTC. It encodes CASSWGQPNSGANVLTF.